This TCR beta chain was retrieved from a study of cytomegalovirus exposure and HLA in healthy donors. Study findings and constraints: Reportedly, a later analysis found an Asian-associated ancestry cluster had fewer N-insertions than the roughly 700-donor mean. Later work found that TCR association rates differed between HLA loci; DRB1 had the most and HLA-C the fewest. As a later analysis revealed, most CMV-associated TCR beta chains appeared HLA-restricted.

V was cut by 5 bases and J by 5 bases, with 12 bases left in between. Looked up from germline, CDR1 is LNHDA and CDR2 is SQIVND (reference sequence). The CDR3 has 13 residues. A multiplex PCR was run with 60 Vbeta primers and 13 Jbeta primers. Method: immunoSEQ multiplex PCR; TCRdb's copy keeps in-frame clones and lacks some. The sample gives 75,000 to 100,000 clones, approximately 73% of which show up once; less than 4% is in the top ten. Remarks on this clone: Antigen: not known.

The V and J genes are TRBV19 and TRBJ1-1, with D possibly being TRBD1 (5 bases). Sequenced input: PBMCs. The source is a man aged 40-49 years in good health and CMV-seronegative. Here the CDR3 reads CASSRPGGTEAFF. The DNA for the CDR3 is TGTGCCAGTAGTCGCCCTGGGGGGACTGAAGCTTTCTTT.